Below are 28 T cell receptor beta chains sequenced from a single sample in a study of T-cell memory formation after mild COVID-19. In TCRdb, the 5' RACE reads were re-called with MiXCR into one record per CDR3 protein. The table lists about 250,000 distinct CDR3 sequences, over 15% of them singletons. Source material: PBMCs or a T cell subset sorted from them (not recorded which). Every receptor here comes from an adult woman who had mild COVID-19 (a few samples of this study predate the infection). Cell type and time point are not known.

The chain carries TRBV6-1 and TRBJ2-6, with D possibly matching TRBD2 (6 bases). The CDR3 loop spans 15 amino acids. Per the germline V gene, CDR1 is MNHNS and CDR2 is SASEGT. V shed 7 bases and J shed 0 bases, with 10 bases lying between them. CDR3 nucleotide sequence: TGTGCCAGCATGACCGGGGGCTCTGGGGCCAACGTCCTGACTTTC. Its protein is CASMTGGSGANVLTF.

In its sample, this clonotype was seen a few times. This sequence joins TRBV20-1 and TRBJ2-3; 8 nucleotides align to TRBD2. V lost 1 base, J lost 1 base, and 4 bases stayed unmatched. CDR3 length equals 15 residues. Germline V CDR1 and CDR2: DFQATT, SNEGSKA (reference sequence). In DNA, the CDR3 is TGCAGTGCTAGAGTCGGGACTAGTGGCACAGATACGCAGTATTTT. It specifies CSARVGTSGTDTQYF.

This clonotype was counted ten times or more. The rearrangement joins TRBV7-6 to TRBJ1-1; D not certain. The germline V gene encodes CDR1 SGHVS and CDR2 FNYEAQ. The CDR3 has 16 amino acids. Trimming took off 1 base at V and 0 bases at J, with 12 bases between the two ends. CDR3 in amino acids: CASSLEGWTMNTEAFF. In DNA, the CDR3 is TGTGCCAGCAGCTTAGAAGGGTGGACCATGAACACTGAAGCTTTCTTT.

The chain has TRBV6-1 and TRBJ2-1, with 9 bases identical to TRBD1. Per germline, CDR1 MNHNS and CDR2 SASEGT. The trim removed 7 bases at V and 10 bases at J, leaving 17 bases unmatched. The CDR3 length is 16 residues. In nucleotides, the CDR3 is TGTGCCAGCACCCGACGGCCGGGACAGGGCTCTCGGGAGCAGTTCTTC. As protein: CASTRRPGQGSREQFF.

This clonotype was picked up a small number of times. The chain employs TRBV4-1 and TRBJ2-1; possibly TRBD2 for D (6 bases). The germline gives CDR1 MGHRA, CDR2 YSYEKL. Between the trimmed V and J ends, which lost 2 bases and 5 bases, there was a span of 16 bases. The CDR3 contains 16 residues. CDR3 protein: CASSQPTRRIDNEQFF. The CDR3 bases are TGCGCCAGCAGCCAACCGACTAGGAGGATCGACAATGAGCAGTTCTTC.

This clonotype has a handful of counts. The genes are TRBV20-1 and TRBJ1-3, with D possibly being TRBD1 (5 bases). CDR1 DFQATT and CDR2 SNEGSKA come from the germline V gene (reference sequence). V lost 6 bases, J lost 0 bases, and 18 bases lay in between. This CDR3 spans 16 amino acids. CDR3 DNA sequence: TGCAGTGCAACCCAGGGTACGGGGGTCTCTGGAAACACCATATATTTT. Translated: CSATQGTGVSGNTIYF.

This clonotype was seen only a few times. This rearrangement joins TRBV4-2 to TRBJ2-3, with 11 bases lining up with TRBD2. Losses at the gene ends were 4 bases for V and 2 bases for J; bases not matched to a gene: 5. The CDR3 is 16 amino acids. Germline V gene sequence: CDR1 LGHNA, CDR2 YNFKEQ. CDR3 in DNA: TGTGCCAGCAGCCGAAAGACTAGCGGGAACACAGATACGCAGTATTTT. Residues: CASSRKTSGNTDTQYF.

The V and J genes are TRBV4-3 and TRBJ2-3; D is possibly TRBD2 (6 bases). Trimming pared 0 bases from V and 2 bases from J, leaving 18 bases between. Germline V gene data show CDR1 as LGHNA and CDR2 as YSLEER. This CDR3 comprises 18 residues. Written as DNA, the CDR3 is TGCGCCAGCAGCCAAGACCCGTTATTCGGGAGAAACACAGATACGCAGTATTTT. This translates into CASSQDPLFGRNTDTQYF.

The chain joins TRBV12-3 or TRBV12-4 to TRBJ2-7; no clear D. The CDR3 runs 13 residues. V was pared by 3 bases and J by 6 bases, with 12 bases between. CDR3 region: CASSFLRVGEQYF. The CDR3 nucleotides are TGTGCCAGCAGTTTCCTAAGGGTGGGCGAGCAGTACTTC.

This clonotype was seen a handful of times. This chain joins TRBV29-1 and TRBJ1-1; D unclear. Germline assignment: CDR1 SQVTM and CDR2 ANQGSEA. The CDR3 has 11 amino acids. The V gene lost 4 bases and the J gene lost 1 base, with 4 bases spanning the gap. Here the CDR3 reads CSVVGNTEAFF. In nucleotides, the CDR3 is TGCAGCGTTGTAGGGAACACTGAAGCTTTCTTT.

This clonotype showed up just a few times. V gene TRBV18 combines with J gene TRBJ2-3; D is unresolved. CDR3 length: 13 amino acids. Looked up from germline, CDR1 is KGHSH and CDR2 is LQKENI. Trimming shortened V by 3 bases and J by 2 bases, and 6 bases separated the two germline ends. The CDR3 nucleotides are TGTGCCAGCTCACCCGACAACACAGATACGCAGTATTTT. It yields the protein CASSPDNTDTQYF.

By sample share, this clonotype is medium-sized. The V and J genes are TRBV2 and TRBJ2-5, with TRBD2 identical over 10 bases. The germline V gene has CDR1 SNHLY and CDR2 FYNNEI. This CDR3 is 17 amino acids long. The J segment lost 7 bases and the V segment lost 1 base, leaving 12 bases of the junction unmatched. The CDR3 spells CASSEGPSGGPQWTQYF. The CDR3 nucleotides are TGTGCCAGCAGTGAAGGTCCTAGCGGGGGCCCTCAGTGGACCCAGTACTTC.

This clonotype was counted only a few times. The chain carries TRBV20-1 and TRBJ1-2; 10 nucleotides align to TRBD1. V gave up 1 base and J gave up 0 bases; unmatched junction bases: 11. Looked up from germline, CDR1 is DFQATT and CDR2 is SNEGSKA (reference sequence). The CDR3 consists of 18 residues. CDR3 nucleotide sequence: TGCAGTGCTAGAGCCCCGGGACAGGGGACGGCCGCTAACTATGGCTACACCTTC. This sequence encodes CSARAPGQGTAANYGYTF.

CDR3 DNA sequence: TGTGCCAGCAGCTCTTTTAGCCAGAGCTCCTACAATGAGCAGTTCTTC. Residues: CASSSFSQSSYNEQFF. V gene TRBV5-5 combines with J gene TRBJ2-1; no clear D. The germline V gene has CDR1 SGHKS and CDR2 YYEKEE (reference sequence). V gave up 3 bases and J gave up 0 bases, with 13 bases separating them. The length of the CDR3 is 16 residues.

A single count supports this clonotype. The chain combines TRBV29-1 with TRBJ2-3, with 9 bases matching TRBD2. Trimming took 6 bases from V and 2 from J; bases not matched to a gene: 3. CDR1 is SQVTM, CDR2 ANQGSEA, per germline. The length of the CDR3 is 13 residues. The CDR3 DNA follows: TGCAGCGTAAGCGGGGGGTACACAGATACGCAGTATTTT. Amino acid sequence: CSVSGGYTDTQYF.

In its sample, this clonotype was seen a few times. This chain links TRBV5-1 with TRBJ2-7; D remains unclear. Germline assignment: CDR1 SGHRS and CDR2 YFSETQ. V lost 5 bases, J lost 2 bases, and 11 bases lay in between. This CDR3 region has 13 residues. CDR3 sequence reads: CASRPDGTYEQYF. Here the CDR3 DNA reads TGCGCCAGCAGACCCGACGGTACCTACGAGCAGTACTTC.

The chain links TRBV24-1 to TRBJ1-5; D gene uncertain. The ends were cut back, 5 bases at V and 3 bases at J, with 10 bases in the middle. The CDR3 is made up of 14 amino acids. Germline V gives CDR1 KGHDR, CDR2 SFDVKD. The CDR3 region is CATSGGRNNQPQHF. In DNA form, the CDR3 reads TGTGCCACCAGTGGAGGGAGAAACAATCAGCCCCAGCATTTT.

This clonotype has a handful of counts. This chain links TRBV10-3 with TRBJ2-3; D is undetermined. The germline CDR1 and CDR2 sequences are ENHRY and SYGVKD. V was trimmed by 3 bases and J by 3 bases, leaving 4 bases between them. The CDR3 totals 12 residues. The CDR3 loop is CAISEPTDTQYF. CDR3 nucleotides: TGTGCCATCAGTGAACCGACAGATACGCAGTATTTT.

V gene TRBV30 combines with J gene TRBJ2-3; D possibly corresponds to TRBD1 (5 bases). The V end lost 3 bases, the J end lost 4 bases, and 11 bases lay between the germline ends. Germline CDR1 reads GTSNPN; CDR2 reads SVGIG (reference sequence). The CDR3 consists of 13 residues. Written as DNA, the CDR3 is TGTGCCTGGAGGACAGATCTGGCAGATACGCAGTATTTT. It yields the protein CAWRTDLADTQYF.

This clonotype has a handful of counts. The rearrangement joins TRBV4-3 to TRBJ2-7, with 10 nucleotides matching TRBD1. The CDR3 totals 14 residues. Germline CDR1 reads LGHNA; CDR2 reads YSLEER. Trimming at V came to 4 bases and at J to 2 bases, leaving 2 bases not matched to a gene. The chain's CDR3 is CASSRDRGTYEQYF. The CDR3 coding sequence is TGCGCCAGCAGCCGGGACAGGGGTACCTACGAGCAGTACTTC.

This chain joins TRBV6-5 and TRBJ2-2, with D possibly being TRBD1 (6 bases). Trimming cost V 6 bases and J 4 bases, with 12 bases left between them. The CDR3 has 14 residues. Germline V gene sequence: CDR1 MNHEY, CDR2 SVGAGI. Here the CDR3 DNA reads TGTGCCAGCAGACGGACAGATTCCACCGGGGAGCTGTTTTTT. Translated: CASRRTDSTGELFF.

This clonotype occurred a few times. The rearrangement joins TRBV12-3 or TRBV12-4 to TRBJ2-2, with 11 nucleotides matching TRBD2. V trimming: 5 bases; J trimming: 3 bases; junction bases outside the gene matches: 8. CDR3 length equals 17 residues. The CDR3 DNA sequence: TGTGCCAGCAGTGCGACTAGCGGGGCACGACACACCGGGGAGCTGTTTTTT. It yields the protein CASSATSGARHTGELFF.

The chain has TRBV5-1 and TRBJ2-7, with a weak D call TRBD1 (5 bases). Germline CDR1 reads SGHRS; CDR2 reads YFSETQ. The CDR3 contains 14 residues. Trimming cost V 2 bases and J 4 bases, with 13 bases left between them. The DNA of the CDR3 is TGCGCCAGCAGCTTCCAGGGTGTCGGTTACGAGCAGTACGTC. It yields the protein CASSFQGVGYEQYV.

The chain employs TRBV11-1 and TRBJ1-1; TRBD1 might be the D (5 bases). This CDR3 has 14 residues. The V gene lost 6 bases and the J gene lost 5 bases, with 16 bases spanning the gap. Germline lookup yields CDR1 SGHAT and CDR2 FQDESV (reference sequence). The CDR3 here is CASRHPGRRTEAFF. In nucleotides, the CDR3 is TGTGCCAGCAGGCACCCGGGACGTAGGACTGAAGCTTTCTTT.

This clonotype was counted a few times. This chain connects TRBV13 to TRBJ2-1, with D possibly being TRBD2 (5 bases). Germline V gene data show CDR1 as PRHDT and CDR2 as FYEKMQ (reference sequence). The CDR3 runs 13 residues. V shed 4 bases and J shed 2 bases, with 6 bases lying between them. CDR3 nucleotide sequence: TGTGCCAGCAGCTACGGGACCTACAATGAGCAGTTCTTC. Translation gives CASSYGTYNEQFF.

This clonotype occurred a few times. The chain links TRBV18 to TRBJ2-5; 11 nucleotides match TRBD1. V trimming: 1 base; J trimming: 2 bases; junction bases outside the gene matches: 3. This CDR3 comprises 16 residues. Germline-derived CDR1 and CDR2 are KGHSH and LQKENI. For the CDR3, the DNA is TGTGCCAGCTCACCACTCGGGACAGGGGGACAAGAGACCCAGTACTTC. It yields the protein CASSPLGTGGQETQYF.

This chain joins TRBV18 and TRBJ1-6; tentative D call: TRBD1 (5 bases). Per germline, CDR1 KGHSH and CDR2 LQKENI. This CDR3 is 13 amino acids long. V was trimmed by 3 bases and J by 9 bases, leaving 9 bases between them. This CDR3 is CASSPNGGSPLHF. As DNA, the CDR3 is TGTGCCAGCTCACCTAACGGGGGTTCACCCCTCCACTTT.

The rearrangement uses TRBV30 and TRBJ1-5; no reliable D call. Trimming took 3 bases from V and 3 from J, leaving 6 bases between them. Germline lookup yields CDR1 GTSNPN and CDR2 SVGIG (reference sequence). This CDR3 spans 12 amino acids. DNA of the CDR3: TGTGCCTGGAGCCAATACAATCAGCCCCAGCATTTT. Translating gives CAWSQYNQPQHF. The full variable domain, in which reference TRBV30 and TRBJ1-5 provide the parts outside the CDR3, is SQTIHQWPATLVQPVGSPLSLECTVEGTSNPNLYWYRQAAGRGLQLLFYSVGIGQISSEVPQNLSASRPQDRQFILSSKKLLLSDSGFYLCAWSQYNQPQHFGDGTRLSIL.